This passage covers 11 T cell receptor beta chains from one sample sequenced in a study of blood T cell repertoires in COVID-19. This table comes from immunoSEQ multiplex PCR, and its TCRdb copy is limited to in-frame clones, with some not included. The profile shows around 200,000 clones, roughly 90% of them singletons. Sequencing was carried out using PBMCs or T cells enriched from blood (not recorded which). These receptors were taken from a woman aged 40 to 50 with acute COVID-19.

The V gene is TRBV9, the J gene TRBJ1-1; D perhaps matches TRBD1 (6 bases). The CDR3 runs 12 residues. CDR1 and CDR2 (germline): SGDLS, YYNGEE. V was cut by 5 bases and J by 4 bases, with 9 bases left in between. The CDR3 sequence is CASRGGGTEAFF. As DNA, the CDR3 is TGTGCCAGCAGGGGAGGGGGCACTGAAGCTTTCTTT. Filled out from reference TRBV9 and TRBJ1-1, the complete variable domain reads DSGVTQTPKHLITATGQRVTLRCSPRSGDLSVYWYQQSLDQGLQFLIQYYNGEERAKGNILERFSAQQFPDLHSELNLSSLELGDSALYFCASRGGGTEAFFGQGTRLTVV.

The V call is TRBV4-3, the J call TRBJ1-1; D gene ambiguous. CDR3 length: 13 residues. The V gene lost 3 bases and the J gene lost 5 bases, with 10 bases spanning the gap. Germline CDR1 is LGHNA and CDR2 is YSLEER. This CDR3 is CASSHIPGTEAFF. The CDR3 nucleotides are TGCGCCAGCAGCCACATTCCCGGGACTGAAGCTTTCTTT.

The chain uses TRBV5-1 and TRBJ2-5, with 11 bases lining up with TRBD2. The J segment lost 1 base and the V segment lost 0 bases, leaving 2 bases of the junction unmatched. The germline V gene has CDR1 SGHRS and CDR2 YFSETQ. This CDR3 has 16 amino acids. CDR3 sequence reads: CASSLGSGGAQETQYF. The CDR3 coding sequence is TGCGCCAGCAGCTTGGGTAGCGGGGGGGCCCAAGAGACCCAGTACTTC.

CDR3 coding DNA: TGTGCCAGCAGTTTCCTTCTGGCAGGGGCTACCGGGGAGCTGTTTTTT. Translated, it gives CASSFLLAGATGELFF. This chain connects TRBV28 to TRBJ2-2; TRBD1 is a possible D gene (6 bases). Germline loops: CDR1 MDHEN, CDR2 SYDVKM. Trimming removed 3 bases from V and 5 bases from J, with 16 bases in between. This CDR3 comprises 16 residues.

DNA for the CDR3: TGTGCCAGTTCACTGTCCCGAGGGGGGGAAGGCTACACCTTC. Its translation: CASSLSRGGEGYTF. The chain employs TRBV19 and TRBJ1-2, with D tentatively TRBD1 (6 bases). Trimming shortened V by 8 bases and J by 8 bases, and 21 bases separated the two germline ends. This CDR3 contains 14 residues. In germline, CDR1 is LNHDA, CDR2 SQIVND (reference sequence).

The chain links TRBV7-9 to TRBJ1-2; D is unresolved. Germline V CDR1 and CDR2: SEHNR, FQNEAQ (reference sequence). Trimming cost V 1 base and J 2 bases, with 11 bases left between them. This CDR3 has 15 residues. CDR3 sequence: CASSLGAGGNYGYTF. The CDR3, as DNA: TGTGCCAGCAGCTTAGGGGCGGGCGGGAACTATGGCTACACCTTC.

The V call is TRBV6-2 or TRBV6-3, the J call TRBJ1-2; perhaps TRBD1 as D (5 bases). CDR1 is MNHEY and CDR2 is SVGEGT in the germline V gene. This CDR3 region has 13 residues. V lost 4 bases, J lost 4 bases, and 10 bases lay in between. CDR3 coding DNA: TGTGCCAGCAGTTCCGCAGGGTTCTATGGCTACACCTTC. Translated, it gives CASSSAGFYGYTF.

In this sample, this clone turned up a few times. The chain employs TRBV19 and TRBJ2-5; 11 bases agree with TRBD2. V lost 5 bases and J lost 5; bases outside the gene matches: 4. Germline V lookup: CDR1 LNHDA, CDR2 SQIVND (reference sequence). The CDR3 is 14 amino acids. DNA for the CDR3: TGTGCCAGTAGTCTAGCGGGGGGATCGGAGACCCAGTACTTC. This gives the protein CASSLAGGSETQYF.

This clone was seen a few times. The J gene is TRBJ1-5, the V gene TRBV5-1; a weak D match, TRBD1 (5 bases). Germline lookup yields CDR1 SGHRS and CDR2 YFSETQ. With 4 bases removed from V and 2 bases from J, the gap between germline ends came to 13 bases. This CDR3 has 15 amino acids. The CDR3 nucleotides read TGCGCCAGCAGCCGGGGCGGGGAGGGCAATCAGCCCCAGCATTTT. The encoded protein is CASSRGGEGNQPQHF.

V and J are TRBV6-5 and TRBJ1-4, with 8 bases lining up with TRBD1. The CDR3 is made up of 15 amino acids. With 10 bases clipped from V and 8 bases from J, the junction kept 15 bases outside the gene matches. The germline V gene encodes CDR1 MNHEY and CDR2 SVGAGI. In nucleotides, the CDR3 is TGTGCCACCTCCTCCCTCGGACAGGGAGAGGAAAAACTGTTTTTT. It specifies CATSSLGQGEEKLFF.

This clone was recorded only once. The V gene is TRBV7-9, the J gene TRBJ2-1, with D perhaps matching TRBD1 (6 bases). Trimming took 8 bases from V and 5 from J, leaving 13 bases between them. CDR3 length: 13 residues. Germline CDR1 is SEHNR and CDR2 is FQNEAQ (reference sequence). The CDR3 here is CASSQGTHNEQFF. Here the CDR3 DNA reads TGTGCCAGCTCCCAGGGGACCCACAATGAGCAGTTCTTC.